This TCR beta chain derives from a study of blood T cell repertoires in COVID-19. Per the original data handling: Reference gene primer amplification gave estimated nucleated cell counts. The method was immunoSEQ multiplex PCR; TCRdb's version includes in-frame clones alone and lacks a portion of them. V and J calls and clone size are given by that table; D and trimming were obtained from the DNA. The sample shows some 330,000 clones, 86% of them seen only once. The CDR3 sequence is 11 residues long. CDR1 is MNHEY, CDR2 SVGAGI, per germline. V lost 6 bases and J lost 4, with 4 bases in between. The sequencing sample was made of PBMCs or T cells enriched from blood (not recorded which). The rearrangement joins TRBV6-5 to TRBJ2-1; no clear D gene. The receptor was isolated from a man aged 25-40 years who had recovered from COVID-19. The CDR3 bases are TGTGCCAGCAGCGCGTACAATGAGCAGTTCTTC. As protein: CASSAYNEQFF.